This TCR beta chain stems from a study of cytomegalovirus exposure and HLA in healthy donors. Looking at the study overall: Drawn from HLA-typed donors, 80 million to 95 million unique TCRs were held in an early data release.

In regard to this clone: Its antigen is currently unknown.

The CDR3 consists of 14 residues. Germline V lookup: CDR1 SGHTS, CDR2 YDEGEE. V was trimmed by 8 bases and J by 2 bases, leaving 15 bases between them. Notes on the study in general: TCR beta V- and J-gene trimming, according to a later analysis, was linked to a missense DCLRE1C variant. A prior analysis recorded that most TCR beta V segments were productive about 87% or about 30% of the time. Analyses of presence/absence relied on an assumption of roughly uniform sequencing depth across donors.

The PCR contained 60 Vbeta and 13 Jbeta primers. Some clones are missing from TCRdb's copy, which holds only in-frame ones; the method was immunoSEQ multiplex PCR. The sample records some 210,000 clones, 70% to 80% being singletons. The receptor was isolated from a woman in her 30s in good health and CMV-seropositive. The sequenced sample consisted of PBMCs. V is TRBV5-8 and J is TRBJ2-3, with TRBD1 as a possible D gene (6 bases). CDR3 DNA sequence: TGTGCCAGTATCGGGACATATCCCACAGATACGCAGTATTTT. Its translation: CASIGTYPTDTQYF.